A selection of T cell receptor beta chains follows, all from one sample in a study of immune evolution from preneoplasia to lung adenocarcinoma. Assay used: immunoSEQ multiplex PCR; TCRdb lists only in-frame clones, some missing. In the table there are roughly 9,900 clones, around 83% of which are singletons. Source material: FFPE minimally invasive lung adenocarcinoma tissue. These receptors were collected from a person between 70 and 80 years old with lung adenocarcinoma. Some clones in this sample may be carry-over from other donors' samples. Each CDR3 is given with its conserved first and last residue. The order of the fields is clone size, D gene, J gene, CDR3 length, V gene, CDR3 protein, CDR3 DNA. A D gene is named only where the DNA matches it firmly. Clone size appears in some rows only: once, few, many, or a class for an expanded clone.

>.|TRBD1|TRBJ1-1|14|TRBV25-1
CASSGQGYLAEAFF
TGTGCCAGCAGTGGACAGGGGTATCTGGCTGAAGCTTTCTTT
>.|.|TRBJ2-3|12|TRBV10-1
CASSSSTDTQYF
TGCGCCAGCTCAAGCTCCACAGATACGCAGTATTTT
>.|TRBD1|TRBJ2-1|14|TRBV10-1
CASSRDRGINEQFF
TGCGCCAGCAGCCGGGACAGGGGTATCAATGAGCAGTTCTTC
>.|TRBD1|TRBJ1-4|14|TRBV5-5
CASSFKGADEKLFF
TGTGCCAGCAGCTTTAAGGGGGCTGATGAAAAACTGTTTTTT
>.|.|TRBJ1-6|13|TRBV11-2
CASRPGGNSPLHF
TGTGCCAGCCGTCCTGGGGGGAATTCACCCCTCCACTTT
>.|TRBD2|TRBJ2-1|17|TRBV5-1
CASRRTSGGATGNEQFF
TGCGCCAGCCGAAGGACTAGCGGGGGGGCTACTGGCAATGAGCAGTTCTTC
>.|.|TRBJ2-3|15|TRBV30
CAWKRDSIGTDTQYF
TGTGCCTGGAAGAGGGATTCGATCGGCACAGATACGCAGTATTTT
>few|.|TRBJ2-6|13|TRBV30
CAWRTAGANVLTF
TGTGCCTGGCGGACAGCTGGGGCCAACGTCCTGACTTTC
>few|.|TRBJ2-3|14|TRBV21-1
CASSKGPGRDTQYF
TGTGCCAGCAGCAAGGGTCCGGGGAGAGATACGCAGTATTTT
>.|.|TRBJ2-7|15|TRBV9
CASSPTRTHSYEQYF
TGTGCCAGCAGCCCTACGCGAACTCACTCCTACGAGCAGTACTTC
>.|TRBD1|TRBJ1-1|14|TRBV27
CASSEDRGGTEAFF
TGTGCCAGCAGTGAGGACAGGGGGGGAACTGAAGCTTTCTTT
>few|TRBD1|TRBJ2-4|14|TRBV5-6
CASGRQGSRNIQYF
TGTGCCAGCGGAAGACAGGGATCCAGGAACATTCAGTACTTC
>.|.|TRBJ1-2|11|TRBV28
CASSFNYGYTF
TGTGCCAGCAGTTTTAACTATGGCTACACCTTC
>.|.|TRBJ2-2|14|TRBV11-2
CASQGDANTGELFF
TGTGCCAGCCAGGGAGACGCGAACACCGGGGAGCTGTTTTTT
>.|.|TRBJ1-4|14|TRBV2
CASSVMGENEKLFF
TGTGCCAGCAGTGTTATGGGGGAGAATGAAAAACTGTTTTTT
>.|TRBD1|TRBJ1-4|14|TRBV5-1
CASSPGQNNEKLFF
TGCGCCAGCAGCCCGGGACAGAATAATGAAAAACTGTTTTTT
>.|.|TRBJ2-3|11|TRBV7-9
CASSLKDTQYF
TGTGCCAGCAGCTTAAAAGATACGCAGTATTTT
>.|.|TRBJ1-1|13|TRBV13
CASTWGRGAEAFF
TGTGCCAGCACCTGGGGCCGGGGAGCTGAAGCTTTCTTT
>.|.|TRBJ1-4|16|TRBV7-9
CASSLIGEEIGEKLFF
TGTGCCAGCAGCTTAATTGGGGAGGAGATTGGGGAAAAACTGTTTTTT
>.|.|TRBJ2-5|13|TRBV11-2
CASSPPVGETQYF
TGTGCCAGCAGCCCTCCGGTGGGGGAGACCCAGTACTTC
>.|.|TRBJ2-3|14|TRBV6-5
CASSYGDSRDTQYF
TGTGCCAGCAGTTATGGGGATTCGAGGGATACGCAGTATTTT
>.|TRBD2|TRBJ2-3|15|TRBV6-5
CASRGTSGATDTQYF
TGTGCCAGCAGGGGGACTAGCGGGGCGACAGATACGCAGTATTTT
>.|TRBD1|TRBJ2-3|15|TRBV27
CASSYGQGAADTQYF
TGTGCCAGCAGTTACGGACAGGGGGCAGCAGATACGCAGTATTTT
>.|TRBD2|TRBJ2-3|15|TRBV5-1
CASSSGTSGTDTQYF
TGCGCCAGCAGCTCCGGGACTAGCGGCACAGATACGCAGTATTTT
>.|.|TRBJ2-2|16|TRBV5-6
CASSLGFAGHSGELFF
TGTGCCAGCAGCTTGGGATTCGCGGGACATTCCGGGGAGCTGTTTTTT
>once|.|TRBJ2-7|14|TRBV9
CASSPRLVLYEQYF
TGTGCCAGCAGCCCCCGACTAGTACTCTACGAGCAGTACTTC
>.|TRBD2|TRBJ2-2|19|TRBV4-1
CASSQEVAGQFANTGELFF
TGCGCCAGCAGCCAAGAGGTAGCGGGGCAGTTCGCGAACACCGGGGAGCTGTTTTTT
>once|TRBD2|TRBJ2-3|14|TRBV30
CAGGDPSGADTQYF
TGTGCGGGGGGGGACCCCTCTGGGGCAGATACGCAGTATTTT
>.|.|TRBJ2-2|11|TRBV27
CASTDAGELFF
TGTGCCAGCACGGACGCCGGGGAGCTGTTTTTT
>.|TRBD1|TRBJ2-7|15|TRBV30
CAWSDRTGGLYEQYF
TGTGCCTGGAGTGACCGGACAGGGGGGCTTTACGAGCAATACTTC
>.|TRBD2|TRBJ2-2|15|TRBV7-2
CASRRLAGVPGELFF
TGTGCCAGCAGACGACTAGCGGGAGTACCCGGGGAGCTGTTTTTT
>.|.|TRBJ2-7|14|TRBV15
CATSRDRSSSKQYF
TGTGCCACCAGCAGAGATCGTTCCAGCTCAAAGCAGTACTTC
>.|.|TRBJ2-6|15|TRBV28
CASSSTLSGANVLTF
TGTGCCAGCAGTTCGACCTTATCTGGGGCCAACGTCCTGACTTTC
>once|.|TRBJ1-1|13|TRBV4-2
CASSQVLMGEAFF
TGTGCCAGCAGCCAAGTTCTAATGGGGGAAGCTTTCTTT
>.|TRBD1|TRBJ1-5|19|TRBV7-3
CASSPWSRDRERGHQPQHF
TGTGCCAGCAGCCCCTGGTCCCGGGACAGGGAGAGGGGGCATCAGCCCCAGCATTTT
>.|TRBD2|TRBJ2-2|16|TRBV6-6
CASRNPPGLAGGELFF
TGTGCCAGCAGGAATCCCCCGGGACTAGCGGGAGGGGAGCTGTTTTTT
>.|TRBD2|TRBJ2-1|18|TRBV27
CASSQTSGNFLAYNEQFF
TGTGCCAGCAGTCAGACTAGCGGGAATTTCTTGGCCTACAATGAGCAGTTCTTC